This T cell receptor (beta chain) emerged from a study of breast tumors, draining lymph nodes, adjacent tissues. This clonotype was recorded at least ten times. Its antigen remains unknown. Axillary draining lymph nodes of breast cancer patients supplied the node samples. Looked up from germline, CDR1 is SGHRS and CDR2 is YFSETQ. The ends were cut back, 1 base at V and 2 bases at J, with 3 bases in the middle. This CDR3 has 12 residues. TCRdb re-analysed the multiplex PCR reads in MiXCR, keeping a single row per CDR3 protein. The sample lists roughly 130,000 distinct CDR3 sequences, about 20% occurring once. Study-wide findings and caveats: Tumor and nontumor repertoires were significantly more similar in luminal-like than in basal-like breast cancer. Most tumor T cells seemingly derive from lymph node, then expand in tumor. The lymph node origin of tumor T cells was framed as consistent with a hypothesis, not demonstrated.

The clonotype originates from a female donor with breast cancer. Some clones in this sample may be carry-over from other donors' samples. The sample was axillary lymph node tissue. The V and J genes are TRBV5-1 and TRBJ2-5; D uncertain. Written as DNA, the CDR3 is TGCGCCAGCAGCTTGACTCAAGAGACCCAGTACTTC. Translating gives CASSLTQETQYF.